A single sample is the source of the 23 T cell receptor beta chains below, sequenced in a study of control samples from healthy donors and cancer patients. Libraries were prepared by immunoSEQ multiplex PCR; TCRdb keeps only in-frame clonotypes and omits some of them. This sample has fewer than 500,000 clones, with 80% to 95% found just once. Sequencing was carried out using PBMCs. Every receptor here comes from a middle-aged man with head and neck cancer.

The genes are TRBV5-8 and TRBJ1-5, with 7 bases matching TRBD1. The CDR3 loop spans 16 amino acids. Germline V CDR1 and CDR2: SGHTS, YDEGEE. J gave up 3 bases and V 0 bases, and 6 bases lay outside the gene matches. CDR3 nucleotide sequence: TGTGCCAGCAGCTTGGTTGACAGGGCATACAATCAGCCCCAGCATTTT. Translation gives CASSLVDRAYNQPQHF.

Here the CDR3 DNA reads TGTGCCAGCAGCTATAGGGGACGGCCCGGGGAGCTGTTTTTT. Its protein product is CASSYRGRPGELFF. This sequence joins TRBV5-6 and TRBJ2-2; possibly TRBD1 or TRBD2 for D (5 bases each). V lost 3 bases to trimming and J lost 6 bases, with 12 bases between them. CDR3 length equals 14 residues. Germline assignment: CDR1 SGHDT and CDR2 YYEEEE.

CDR3 in amino acids: CASSARTGQETQYF. In DNA form, the CDR3 reads TGTGCCAGCAGCGCCCGGACAGGCCAAGAGACCCAGTACTTC. The rearrangement uses TRBV9 and TRBJ2-5; the match to TRBD1 covers 7 bases. Germline V gives CDR1 SGDLS, CDR2 YYNGEE. This CDR3 has 14 amino acids. Trimming at V came to 3 bases and at J to 1 base, leaving 3 bases not matched to a gene.

The V and J genes are TRBV4-3 and TRBJ2-5; tentatively, D is TRBD1 (6 bases). CDR1 is LGHNA, CDR2 YSLEER, per germline. V was clipped by 8 bases and J by 5 bases, with 21 bases between them. The CDR3 loop spans 15 amino acids. CDR3 sequence reads: CASRRLLQGGETQYF. CDR3 sequence (DNA): TGCGCCAGCCGCCGACTCTTACAGGGTGGGGAGACCCAGTACTTC.

The chain recombines TRBV6-1 with TRBJ1-3; D is undetermined. The V and J ends lost 0 bases and 0 bases respectively, with 9 bases between them. The CDR3 covers 16 residues. From germline, CDR1 is MNHNS and CDR2 SASEGT. The CDR3 loop is CASSEAGVHSGNTIYF. CDR3 nucleotide sequence: TGTGCCAGCAGTGAAGCTGGCGTCCACTCTGGAAACACCATATATTTT.

The genes are TRBV25-1 and TRBJ2-3; D may be TRBD2 (5 bases). Trimming took 3 bases from V and 6 from J, leaving 7 bases between them. The CDR3 is 12 amino acids. In germline, CDR1 is MGHDK, CDR2 SYGVNS. CDR3 in amino acids: CASSERGDTQYF. The CDR3 DNA reads TGTGCCAGCAGTGAGCGAGGGGATACGCAGTATTTT.

The V gene is TRBV6-4, the J gene TRBJ2-2, with D unclear. There are 14 residues in the CDR3. Trimming stripped 5 bases from V and 5 bases from J, with 12 bases between. Per the germline V gene, CDR1 is MRHNA and CDR2 is SNTAGT. The DNA for the CDR3 is TGTGCCAGCAGTCTCCGACCTGGGACCGGGGAGCTGTTTTTT. This gives the protein CASSLRPGTGELFF.

The V and J genes are TRBV7-3 and TRBJ2-1; 10 nucleotides line up with TRBD2. The J segment lost 5 bases and the V segment lost 6 bases, leaving 16 bases of the junction unmatched. Germline V gene sequence: CDR1 SGHTA, CDR2 FQGTGA. The CDR3 length is 18 residues. DNA for the CDR3: TGTGCCAGCAGGCGACCCTCTAGCGGGAGAGAGGGACACAATGAGCAGTTCTTC. Translating gives CASRRPSSGREGHNEQFF.

This rearrangement joins TRBV7-2 to TRBJ2-1; D gene unclear. CDR3 length: 12 residues. The V gene's germline CDR1 is SGHTA and CDR2 FQGNSA. V was shortened by 1 base and J by 6 bases, with 4 bases between the two germline ends. DNA of the CDR3: TGTGCCAGCAGCTTAGAGGCCAATGAGCAGTTCTTC. This sequence encodes CASSLEANEQFF.

This chain links TRBV30 with TRBJ1-5; 7 bases are a match to TRBD1. From germline, CDR1 is GTSNPN and CDR2 SVGIG (reference sequence). With 0 bases clipped from V and 4 bases from J, the junction kept 6 bases outside the gene matches. The CDR3 is 15 residues long. The CDR3 is CAWSVLGGGNQPQHF. The CDR3 nucleotides read TGTGCCTGGAGTGTACTAGGGGGCGGGAATCAGCCCCAGCATTTT. The full variable domain, rest sourced from reference TRBV30 and TRBJ1-5, is SQTIHQWPATLVQPVGSPLSLECTVEGTSNPNLYWYRQAAGRGLQLLFYSVGIGQISSEVPQNLSASRPQDRQFILSSKKLLLSDSGFYLCAWSVLGGGNQPQHFGDGTRLSIL.

The V and J genes are TRBV7-2 and TRBJ2-7; tentatively, D is TRBD2 (6 bases). The CDR3 has 13 amino acids. Germline CDR1 and CDR2: SGHTA and FQGNSA. V lost 3 bases and J 3 bases, leaving 9 bases between the germline ends. The CDR3 protein is CASSFGTDYEQYF. CDR3 bases: TGTGCCAGCAGCTTCGGGACTGACTACGAGCAGTACTTC.

The chain recombines TRBV11-2 with TRBJ2-3, with TRBD2 matching 11 bases. Germline-derived CDR1 and CDR2 are SGHAT and FQNNGV. The V segment lost 5 bases and the J segment 6 bases; nucleotides outside the gene matches: 7. The CDR3 runs 15 residues. DNA of the CDR3: TGTGCCAGCAGCACGGGACTAGCGGAAGCGGATACGCAGTATTTT. Translation: CASSTGLAEADTQYF. Filled out from reference TRBV11-2 and TRBJ2-3, the complete variable domain reads EAGVAQSPRYKIIEKRQSVAFWCNPISGHATLYWYQQILGQGPKLLIQFQNNGVVDDSQLPKDRFSAERLKGVDSTLKIQPAKLEDSAVYLCASSTGLAEADTQYFGPGTRLTVL.

This chain uses TRBV9 with TRBJ1-6; 7 bases align to TRBD1. Losses at the gene ends were 3 bases for V and 6 bases for J; bases not matched to a gene: 3. Germline V gives CDR1 SGDLS, CDR2 YYNGEE. The CDR3 has 14 residues. The CDR3 coding sequence is TGTGCCAGCAGCGAGAGACAGGGTAATTCACCCCTCCACTTT. Amino acids: CASSERQGNSPLHF. The full variable domain, rest sourced from reference TRBV9 and TRBJ1-6, is DSGVTQTPKHLITATGQRVTLRCSPRSGDLSVYWYQQSLDQGLQFLIQYYNGEERAKGNILERFSAQQFPDLHSELNLSSLELGDSALYFCASSERQGNSPLHFGNGTRLTVT.

The chain has TRBV10-1 and TRBJ2-7, with TRBD1 matching over 7 bases. CDR3 size: 15 residues. Per the germline V gene, CDR1 is WNHNN and CDR2 is SYGVQD (reference sequence). J gave up 0 bases and V 6 bases, and 8 bases lay outside the gene matches. The CDR3 bases are TGCGCCAGCAGCTCAATACAGGGGAACTCCTACGAGCAGTACTTC. It yields the protein CASSSIQGNSYEQYF.

The chain carries TRBV13 and TRBJ2-3; tentatively, D is TRBD1 (7 bases). CDR1 and CDR2 from the germline V gene are PRHDT and FYEKMQ (reference sequence). The CDR3 extends over 16 amino acids. V gave up 4 bases and J gave up 3 bases, with 17 bases separating them. In DNA, the CDR3 is TGTGCCAGCAGCTCAAACAGGGGAGGAGGGACAGATACGCAGTATTTT. Its translation: CASSSNRGGGTDTQYF.

As for this clone: Within the sample, other DNA sequences also encode this same CDR3. The chain combines TRBV5-4 with TRBJ2-7, with D unresolved. V lost 0 bases, J lost 7 bases, and 5 bases lay in between. This CDR3 spans 11 amino acids. Per the germline V gene, CDR1 is SGHNT and CDR2 is YYREEE (reference sequence). The CDR3 sequence: CASSLAGEQYF. The CDR3 DNA sequence: TGTGCCAGCAGCTTGGCCGGGGAGCAGTACTTC.

The V gene is TRBV4-1, the J gene TRBJ1-1; tentatively, D is TRBD1 (6 bases). CDR3 length equals 13 residues. Between the trimmed V and J ends, which lost 2 bases and 8 bases, there was a span of 12 bases. From germline, CDR1 is MGHRA and CDR2 YSYEKL. The CDR3 loop reads CASSQIRRGEAFF. The CDR3 bases are TGCGCCAGCAGCCAAATTCGTAGGGGGGAAGCTTTCTTT.

The CDR3 protein is CASSFGEGGARYSPLHF. For the CDR3, the DNA is TGTGCCAGCAGCTTTGGGGAAGGGGGGGCGCGGTATTCACCCCTCCACTTT. The V gene is TRBV7-9, the J gene TRBJ1-6; TRBD1 is a possible D gene (6 bases). Between the trimmed V and J ends, which lost 3 bases and 8 bases, there was a span of 20 bases. The CDR3 length is 17 residues. Per germline, CDR1 SEHNR and CDR2 FQNEAQ (reference sequence).

This clone was seen only once. The J gene is TRBJ1-5, the V gene TRBV28; 7 nucleotides agree with TRBD1. Per germline, CDR1 MDHEN and CDR2 SYDVKM. The CDR3 contains 15 residues. V trimming: 7 bases; J trimming: 2 bases; junction bases outside the gene matches: 8. The CDR3 region is CASKIPGQGNQPQHF. CDR3 DNA sequence: TGTGCCAGCAAAATCCCAGGACAGGGCAATCAGCCCCAGCATTTT.

The gene calls are TRBV7-9 and TRBJ2-7; the D is unclear. V dropped 5 bases and J dropped 3 bases, with 8 bases sitting between them. CDR1 is SEHNR, CDR2 FQNEAQ, per germline (reference sequence). The CDR3 totals 12 residues. In DNA, the CDR3 is TGTGCCAGCAGCCCTAACAGCTACGAGCAGTACTTC. It translates to CASSPNSYEQYF.

The V and J genes are TRBV30 and TRBJ1-5, with D perhaps TRBD1 (5 bases). CDR3 size: 14 residues. V lost 5 bases to trimming and J lost 0 bases, with 11 bases between them. Germline CDR1 reads GTSNPN; CDR2 reads SVGIG (reference sequence). DNA of the CDR3: TGTGCCTGGTCCGGGGCAGTTAGCAATCAGCCCCAGCATTTT. It encodes CAWSGAVSNQPQHF.

CDR3 protein: CASNRGLAGFQETQYF. The CDR3 nucleotides are TGTGCCAGCAACCGGGGACTAGCGGGATTCCAAGAGACCCAGTACTTC. The chain is built from TRBV5-4 and TRBJ2-5, with 13 bases that match TRBD2. Germline V gene data show CDR1 as SGHNT and CDR2 as YYREEE (reference sequence). Trimming took 6 bases from V and 1 from J; bases not matched to a gene: 6. This CDR3 is 16 amino acids long.

This clone is a singleton in its sample. The chain carries TRBV2 and TRBJ2-6, with D possibly being TRBD1 or TRBD2 (5 bases each). Trimming cost V 6 bases and J 4 bases, with 13 bases left between them. Germline V gene data show CDR1 as SNHLY and CDR2 as FYNNEI. The CDR3 has 15 residues. For the CDR3, the DNA is TGTGCCAGCAGCCAAGGTGGGGACGGGGCCAACGTCCTGACTTTC. Amino acid sequence: CASSQGGDGANVLTF. Based on the CDR3 plus reference TRBV2 and TRBJ2-6, the full variable domain is EPEVTQTPSHQVTQMGQEVILRCVPISNHLYFYWYRQILGQKVEFLVSFYNNEISEKSEIFDDQFSVERPDGSNFTLKIRSTKLEDSAMYFCASSQGGDGANVLTFGAGSRLTVL.